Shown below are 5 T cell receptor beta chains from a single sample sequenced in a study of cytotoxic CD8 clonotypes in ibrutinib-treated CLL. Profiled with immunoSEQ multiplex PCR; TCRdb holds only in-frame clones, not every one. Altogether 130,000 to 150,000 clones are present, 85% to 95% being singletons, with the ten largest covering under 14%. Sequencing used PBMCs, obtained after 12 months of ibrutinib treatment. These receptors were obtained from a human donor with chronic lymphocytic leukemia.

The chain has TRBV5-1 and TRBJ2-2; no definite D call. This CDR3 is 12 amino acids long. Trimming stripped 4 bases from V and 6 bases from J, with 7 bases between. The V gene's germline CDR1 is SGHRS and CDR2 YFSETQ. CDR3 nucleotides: TGCGCCAGCAGCCCCGAGTCCGGGGAGCTGTTTTTT. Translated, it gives CASSPESGELFF. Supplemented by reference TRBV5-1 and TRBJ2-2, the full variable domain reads KAGVTQTPRYLIKTRGQQVTLSCSPISGHRSVSWYQQTPGQGLQFLFEYFSETQRNKGNFPGRFSGRQFSNSRSEMNVSTLELGDSALYLCASSPESGELFFGEGSRLTVL.

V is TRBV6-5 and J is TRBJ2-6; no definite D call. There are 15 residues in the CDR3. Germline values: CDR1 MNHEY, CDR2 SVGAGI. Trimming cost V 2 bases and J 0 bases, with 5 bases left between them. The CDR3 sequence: CASSYQASGANVLTF. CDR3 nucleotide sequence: TGTGCCAGCAGTTACCAGGCCTCTGGGGCCAACGTCCTGACTTTC.

CDR3 coding DNA: TGTGCCAGCAGCGAAGACGGATCTAGCACAGATACGCAGTATTTT. Amino acids: CASSEDGSSTDTQYF. V usage is TRBV7-2 and J usage is TRBJ2-3; D is ambiguous. CDR1 and CDR2 (germline): SGHTA, FQGNSA. The CDR3 has 15 amino acids. V lost 5 bases to trimming and J lost 0 bases, with 12 bases between them.

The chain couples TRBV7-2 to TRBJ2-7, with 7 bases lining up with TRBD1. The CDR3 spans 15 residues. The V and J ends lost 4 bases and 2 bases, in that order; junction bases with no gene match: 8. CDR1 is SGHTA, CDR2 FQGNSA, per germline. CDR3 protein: CASSSRTGLTYEQYF. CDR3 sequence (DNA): TGTGCCAGCAGCTCCCGGACAGGATTGACCTACGAGCAGTACTTC.

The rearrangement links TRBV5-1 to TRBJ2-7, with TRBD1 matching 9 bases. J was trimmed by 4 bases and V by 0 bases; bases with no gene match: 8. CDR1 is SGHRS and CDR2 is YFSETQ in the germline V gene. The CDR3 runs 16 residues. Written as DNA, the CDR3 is TGCGCCAGCAGCTTGGCCCCTGAGACAGGGGGATACGAGCAGTACTTC. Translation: CASSLAPETGGYEQYF. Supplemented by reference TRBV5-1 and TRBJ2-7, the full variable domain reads KAGVTQTPRYLIKTRGQQVTLSCSPISGHRSVSWYQQTPGQGLQFLFEYFSETQRNKGNFPGRFSGRQFSNSRSEMNVSTLELGDSALYLCASSLAPETGGYEQYFGPGTRLTVT.